One and the same sample provided the 20 T cell receptor beta chains below, sequenced in a study of blood T cell repertoires in COVID-19. Sequencing used immunoSEQ multiplex PCR; TCRdb keeps in-frame clones, though not all of them. The sample comprises approximately 300,000 clones, more than 70% of which are singletons, and around 6.6% rests with the top ten. Sequenced sample: peripheral blood. The receptors originated from a man younger than 30 who had recovered from COVID-19.

The V and J genes are TRBV10-1 and TRBJ2-2; 13 nucleotides match TRBD2. Per germline, CDR1 WNHNN and CDR2 SYGVQD (reference sequence). The CDR3 has 17 residues. J gave up 4 bases and V 2 bases, and 4 bases lay outside the gene matches. The CDR3 coding sequence is TGCGCCAGCAGTGAGACTAGCGGGAGGGCATTCACCGGGGAGCTGTTTTTT. This sequence encodes CASSETSGRAFTGELFF.

V usage is TRBV7-9 and J usage is TRBJ2-7; D gene ambiguous. Per the germline V gene, CDR1 is SEHNR and CDR2 is FQNEAQ (reference sequence). Between the trimmed V and J ends, which lost 6 bases and 0 bases, there was a span of 15 bases. The CDR3 consists of 15 residues. CDR3 DNA sequence: TGTGCCAGCAGAGGAGAGGCGTCCAGCTCCTACGAGCAGTACTTC. It is translated as CASRGEASSSYEQYF.

The rearrangement links TRBV7-6 to TRBJ2-1; possibly TRBD2 for D (6 bases). There are 12 residues in the CDR3. Trimming took 5 bases from V and 6 from J, leaving 8 bases between them. The germline V gene has CDR1 SGHVS and CDR2 FNYEAQ. In DNA, the CDR3 is TGTGCCAGCAGCCGACTAGGCAATGAGCAGTTCTTC. It specifies CASSRLGNEQFF. Using reference TRBV7-6 and TRBJ2-1 for the parts outside the CDR3, the full variable domain is GAGVSQSPRYKVTKRGQDVALRCDPISGHVSLYWYRQALGQGPEFLTYFNYEAQQDKSGLPNDRFSAERPEGSISTLTIQRTEQRDSAMYRCASSRLGNEQFFGPGTRLTVL.

The rearrangement links TRBV12-3 or TRBV12-4 to TRBJ2-5; D is uncertain. V was trimmed by 3 bases and J by 5 bases, leaving 10 bases between them. The CDR3 loop spans 13 amino acids. This chain's CDR3 is CASSFQAQETQYF. The CDR3 DNA follows: TGTGCCAGCAGTTTCCAGGCCCAGGAGACCCAGTACTTC.

The rearrangement links TRBV10-2 to TRBJ2-7, with a weak D call TRBD2 (7 bases). Germline lookup yields CDR1 WSHSY and CDR2 SAAADI. V was shortened by 7 bases and J by 2 bases, with 18 bases between the two germline ends. The CDR3 consists of 15 residues. DNA for the CDR3: TGCGCCAGCAATTCTCGAGGGAGGGGGGCCTACGAGCAGTACTTC. It is translated as CASNSRGRGAYEQYF.

This chain uses TRBV19 with TRBJ1-1; D gene unclear. Looked up from germline, CDR1 is LNHDA and CDR2 is SQIVND (reference sequence). Trimming left V 5 bases short and J 6 bases short, with 13 bases between. The CDR3 has 13 residues. The CDR3 sequence is CASSSYLGPEAFF. The CDR3 DNA reads TGTGCCAGTAGTTCATACCTTGGCCCTGAAGCTTTCTTT.

This chain links TRBV5-6 with TRBJ2-6; TRBD2 matches 8 bases. V lost 0 bases to trimming and J lost 1 base; unmatched junction nucleotides: 9. The germline V gene encodes CDR1 SGHDT and CDR2 YYEEEE. The CDR3 has 19 amino acids. The CDR3 DNA follows: TGTGCCAGCAGCTTGGATGTCAGCGGGAGTTTTTCTGGGGCCAACGTCCTGACTTTC. This sequence encodes CASSLDVSGSFSGANVLTF.

The chain uses TRBV6-5 and TRBJ2-5; no clear D gene. The CDR3 is made up of 13 amino acids. CDR1 and CDR2 from the germline V gene are MNHEY and SVGAGI. Trimming cost V 6 bases and J 5 bases, with 13 bases left between them. The CDR3 sequence is CASSPRSDETQYF. In nucleotides, the CDR3 is TGTGCCAGCAGCCCGAGGAGCGATGAGACCCAGTACTTC.

This chain uses TRBV9 with TRBJ2-7; 15 positions agree with TRBD2. The CDR3 spans 17 residues. With V trimmed by 3 bases and J by 3 bases, 7 bases remained unmatched. Germline CDR1 and CDR2: SGDLS and YYNGEE. The DNA of the CDR3 is TGTGCCAGCAGCGCGCCGGGACTAGCGGGAGGAGGCTACGAGCAGTACTTC. Translated: CASSAPGLAGGGYEQYF.

This chain uses TRBV3-1 (or the pseudogene TRBV3-2) with TRBJ2-4, with TRBD2 matching over 7 bases. The V gene's germline CDR1 is LGHDT and CDR2 YNNKEL (reference sequence). V lost 4 bases, J lost 6 bases, and 9 bases stayed unmatched. The CDR3 extends over 15 amino acids. CDR3 bases: TGTGCCAGCAGCCTAATAGCGGGCGGGGGAAACATTCAGTACTTC. This gives the protein CASSLIAGGGNIQYF.

This chain joins TRBV24-1 and TRBJ2-1, with 7 nucleotides matching TRBD2. Unmatched junction bases numbered 7, after V lost 0 bases and J lost 9 bases. Germline-derived CDR1 and CDR2 are KGHDR and SFDVKD. This CDR3 is built from 15 residues. The CDR3 reads CATSDLARDYGEQFF. The CDR3 DNA reads as TGTGCCACCAGTGATTTGGCCAGGGACTACGGTGAGCAGTTCTTC.

This sequence joins TRBV11-2 and TRBJ2-1; D gene ambiguous. The germline V gene encodes CDR1 SGHAT and CDR2 FQNNGV. The germline V and J ends were trimmed by 3 bases and 10 bases, with 7 bases remaining between them. The CDR3 is made up of 11 amino acids. The CDR3 DNA follows: TGTGCCAGCAGCTTTAGCCCAGAGCAGTTCTTC. Amino acids: CASSFSPEQFF.

The V call is TRBV5-1, the J call TRBJ1-5, with TRBD1 matching 10 bases. The germline V gene encodes CDR1 SGHRS and CDR2 YFSETQ. J was trimmed by 2 bases and V by 4 bases; bases with no gene match: 3. The CDR3 has 15 amino acids. CDR3: CASSTGTGGNQPQHF. The DNA of the CDR3 is TGCGCCAGCAGCACCGGGACAGGGGGCAATCAGCCCCAGCATTTT. Using reference TRBV5-1 and TRBJ1-5 for the parts outside the CDR3, the full variable domain is KAGVTQTPRYLIKTRGQQVTLSCSPISGHRSVSWYQQTPGQGLQFLFEYFSETQRNKGNFPGRFSGRQFSNSRSEMNVSTLELGDSALYLCASSTGTGGNQPQHFGDGTRLSIL.

A single count supports this clone. The V call is TRBV11-2, the J call TRBJ1-4; D is uncertain. The CDR3 contains 15 residues. Per germline, CDR1 SGHAT and CDR2 FQNNGV. Trimming removed 1 base at V and 3 bases at J, with 9 bases between. For the CDR3, the DNA is TGTGCCAGCAGCTTAGTCAGGCAGGCTAATGAAAAACTGTTTTTT. Translation: CASSLVRQANEKLFF. The variable domain in full, completed from reference TRBV11-2 and TRBJ1-4, reads EAGVAQSPRYKIIEKRQSVAFWCNPISGHATLYWYQQILGQGPKLLIQFQNNGVVDDSQLPKDRFSAERLKGVDSTLKIQPAKLEDSAVYLCASSLVRQANEKLFFGSGTQLSVL.

This clone appeared a few times. This chain links TRBV7-9 with TRBJ1-2; no definite D call. Germline CDR1 reads SEHNR; CDR2 reads FQNEAQ (reference sequence). The V end was cut by 0 bases, the J end by 4 bases, with 6 bases between. The CDR3 length is 13 residues. CDR3 DNA sequence: TGTGCCAGCAGCTTAGCACCAGTCTATGGCTACACCTTC. This codes for CASSLAPVYGYTF.

In its sample, this clone was seen a few times. This rearrangement joins TRBV10-1 to TRBJ2-7; no definite D call. From germline, CDR1 is WNHNN and CDR2 SYGVQD (reference sequence). The V end was cut by 3 bases, the J end by 3 bases, with 6 bases between. CDR3 length: 12 residues. The CDR3 is CASSDNSYEQYF. CDR3 DNA: TGCGCCAGCAGTGATAACAGCTACGAGCAGTACTTC.

This clone was observed once. This chain joins TRBV27 and TRBJ2-3, with TRBD2 matching over 8 bases. The germline gives CDR1 MNHEY, CDR2 SMNVEV (reference sequence). Losses at the gene ends were 5 bases for V and 4 bases for J; bases not matched to a gene: 11. This CDR3 is 16 amino acids long. The CDR3 sequence is CASSRAYSGNSDTQYF. In DNA, the CDR3 is TGTGCCAGCAGTCGGGCCTATAGCGGGAATTCAGATACGCAGTATTTT.

With respect to this clone: Other DNA sequences in the sample encode the same CDR3. The chain couples TRBV5-1 to TRBJ2-7, with TRBD1 matching over 11 bases. The CDR3 has 14 amino acids. The V gene's germline CDR1 is SGHRS and CDR2 YFSETQ. With 4 bases clipped from V and 2 bases from J, the junction kept 2 bases outside the gene matches. The CDR3 sequence: CASSPGQGAYEQYF. As DNA, the CDR3 is TGCGCCAGCAGCCCGGGACAGGGGGCCTACGAGCAGTACTTC.

This chain connects TRBV4-1 to TRBJ2-7, with TRBD2 as a possible D gene (5 bases). Trimming stripped 6 bases from V and 0 bases from J, with 15 bases between. The germline CDR1 and CDR2 sequences are MGHRA and YSYEKL. The CDR3 extends over 15 amino acids. The CDR3 loop is CASREAAGLSYEQYF. The DNA of the CDR3 is TGCGCCAGCAGGGAAGCAGCAGGACTCTCCTACGAGCAGTACTTC.

The CDR3 nucleotides are TGTGCCAGCAGCCCCTCCCGGACAGGGTCCTACGAGCAGTACTTC. It translates to CASSPSRTGSYEQYF. V usage is TRBV28 and J usage is TRBJ2-7, with TRBD1 identical over 8 bases. Germline CDR1 and CDR2: MDHEN and SYDVKM. The junction had 8 bases not matched to a gene; V was cut back by 6 bases and J by 1 base. This CDR3 comprises 15 residues.